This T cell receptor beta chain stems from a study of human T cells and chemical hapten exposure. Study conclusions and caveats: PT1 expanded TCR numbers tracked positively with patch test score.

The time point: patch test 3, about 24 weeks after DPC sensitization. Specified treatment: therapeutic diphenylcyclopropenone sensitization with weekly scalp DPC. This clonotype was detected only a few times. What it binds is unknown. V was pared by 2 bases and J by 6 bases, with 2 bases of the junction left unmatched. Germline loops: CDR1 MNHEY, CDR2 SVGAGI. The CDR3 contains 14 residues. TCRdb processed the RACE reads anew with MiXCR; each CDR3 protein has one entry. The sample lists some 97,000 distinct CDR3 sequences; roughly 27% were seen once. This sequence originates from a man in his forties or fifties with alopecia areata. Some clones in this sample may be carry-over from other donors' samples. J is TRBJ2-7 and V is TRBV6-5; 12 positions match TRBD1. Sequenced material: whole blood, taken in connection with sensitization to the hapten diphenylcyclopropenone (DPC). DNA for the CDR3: TGTGCCAGCAGTTACGGGACAGGGGGCGCCGAGCAGTACTTC. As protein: CASSYGTGGAEQYF.